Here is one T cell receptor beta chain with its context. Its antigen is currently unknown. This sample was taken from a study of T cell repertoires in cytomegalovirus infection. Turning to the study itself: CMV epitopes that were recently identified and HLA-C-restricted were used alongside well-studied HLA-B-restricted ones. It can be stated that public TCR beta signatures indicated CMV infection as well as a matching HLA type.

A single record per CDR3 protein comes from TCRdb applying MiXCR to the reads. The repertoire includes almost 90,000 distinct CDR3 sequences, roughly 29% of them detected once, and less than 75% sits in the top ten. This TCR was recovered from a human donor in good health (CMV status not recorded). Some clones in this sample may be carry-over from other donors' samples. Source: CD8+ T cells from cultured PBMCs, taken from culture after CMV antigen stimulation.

CDR3 sequence: CASSLGVVGSKDNEQFF. The CDR3 nucleotides read TGCGCCAGCAGCCTAGGGGTAGTAGGGAGTAAGGACAATGAGCAGTTCTTC. J is TRBJ2-1 and V is TRBV4-1; D may match TRBD1 or TRBD2 (5 bases each). V lost 4 bases, J lost 5 bases, and 21 bases lay in between. The CDR3 runs 17 residues. Germline-derived CDR1 and CDR2 are MGHRA and YSYEKL.